The rows below give T cell receptor beta chains drawn from one sample of a study of blood T cells in healthy people across ages. TCRdb analysed the 5' RACE reads with MiXCR anew, one entry per CDR3 protein. The sample has fewer than 1,200,000 distinct CDR3 sequences; 20% to 25% are singletons. The same sample was also used in a study of T cells of mothers and their children.

Input material: blood. The receptors were sampled from a girl aged 2 to 10 in good health. Both conserved end residues are part of each CDR3. A D gene is named only where the DNA matches it firmly. Rows give clone size only sometimes, using once, few, many, or a class for an expanded clone.

v_gene	d_gene	j_gene	abundance	CDR3nt	CDR3aa
TRBV12-3/TRBV12-4	TRBD1	TRBJ1-5	.	TGTGCCAGCTCCCTTGGAACAGGGGGCCCTGATCTCAATCAGCCCCAGCATTTT	CASSLGTGGPDLNQPQHF
TRBV29-1	.	TRBJ2-7	.	TGCAGCGTAAATGTCGGGAACGAGCAGTACTTC	CSVNVGNEQYF
TRBV29-1	.	TRBJ2-5	.	TGCAGCGTTGGCCGGGTATTAGGAGAGACCCAGTACTTC	CSVGRVLGETQYF
TRBV2	.	TRBJ2-7	.	TGTGCCACCCAGGGAATCGGCTCCTACGAGCAGTACTTC	CATQGIGSYEQYF
TRBV24-1	.	TRBJ2-1	.	TGTGCCACCAGTGATTTGCGCGGGGGCGAATCTTGGAATGAGCAGTTCTTC	CATSDLRGGESWNEQFF
TRBV20-1	TRBD1	TRBJ1-2	.	TGCAGTGCTAGAATCGGGACAGGCTATGGCTACACCTTC	CSARIGTGYGYTF
TRBV20-1	.	TRBJ2-7	.	TGCAGTGCTAGAGACAGGGGCCACGAGCAGTACTTC	CSARDRGHEQYF
TRBV27	.	TRBJ2-5	.	TGTGCCAGCAGGGGCCTCGAGTACCAAGAGACCCAGTACTTC	CASRGLEYQETQYF
TRBV5-1	.	TRBJ1-6	few	TGCGCCAGCAGCGTGACCAGGGTTGGGACACCCCTCCACTTT	CASSVTRVGTPLHF
TRBV5-6	.	TRBJ2-7	few	TGTGCCAGCAGCTTAATCGGCGCGACCCTAGCCTACGAGCAGTACTTC	CASSLIGATLAYEQYF
TRBV12-3/TRBV12-4	.	TRBJ2-3	.	TGTGCCAGCAGTCCGGACTACACAGATACGCAGTATTTT	CASSPDYTDTQYF